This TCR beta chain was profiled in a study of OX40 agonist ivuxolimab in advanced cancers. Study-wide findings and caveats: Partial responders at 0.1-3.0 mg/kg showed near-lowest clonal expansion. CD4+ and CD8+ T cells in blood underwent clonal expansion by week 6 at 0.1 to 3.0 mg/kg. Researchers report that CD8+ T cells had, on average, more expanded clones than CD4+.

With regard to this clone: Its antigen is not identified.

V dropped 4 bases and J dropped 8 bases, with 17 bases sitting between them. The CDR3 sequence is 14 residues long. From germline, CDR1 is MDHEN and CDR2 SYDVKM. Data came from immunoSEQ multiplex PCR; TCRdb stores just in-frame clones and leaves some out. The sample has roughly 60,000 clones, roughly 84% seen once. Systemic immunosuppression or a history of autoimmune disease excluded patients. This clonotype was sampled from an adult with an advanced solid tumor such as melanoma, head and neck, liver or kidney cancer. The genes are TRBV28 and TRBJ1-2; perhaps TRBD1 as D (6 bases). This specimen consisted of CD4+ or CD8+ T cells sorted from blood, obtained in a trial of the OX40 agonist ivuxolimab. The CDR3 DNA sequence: TGTGCCAGCAGTTCTCTCCAGGGGTCGGGCGGCTACACCTTC. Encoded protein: CASSSLQGSGGYTF.